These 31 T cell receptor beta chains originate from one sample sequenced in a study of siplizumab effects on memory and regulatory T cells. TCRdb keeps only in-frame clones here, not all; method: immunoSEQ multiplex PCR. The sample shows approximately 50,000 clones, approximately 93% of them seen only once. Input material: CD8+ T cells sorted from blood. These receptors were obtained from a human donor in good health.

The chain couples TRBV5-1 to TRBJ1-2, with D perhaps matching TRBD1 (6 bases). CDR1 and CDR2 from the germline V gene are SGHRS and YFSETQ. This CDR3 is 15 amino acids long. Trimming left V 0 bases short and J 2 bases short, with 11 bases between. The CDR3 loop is CASSLVTGTNYGYTF. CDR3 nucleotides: TGCGCCAGCAGCTTGGTGACAGGAACCAACTATGGCTACACCTTC.

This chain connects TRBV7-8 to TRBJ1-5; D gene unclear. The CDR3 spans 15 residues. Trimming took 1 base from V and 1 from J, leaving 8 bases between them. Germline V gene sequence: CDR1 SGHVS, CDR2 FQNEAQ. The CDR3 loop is CASSLGGGSNQPQHF. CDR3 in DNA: TGTGCCAGCAGCTTAGGGGGAGGGAGCAATCAGCCCCAGCATTTT.

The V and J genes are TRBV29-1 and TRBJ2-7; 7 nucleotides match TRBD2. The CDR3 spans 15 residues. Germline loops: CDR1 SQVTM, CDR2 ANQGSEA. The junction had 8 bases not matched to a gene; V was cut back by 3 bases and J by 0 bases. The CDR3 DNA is TGCAGCGTTGAGTCAGGTTGGGGGGGCTCCTACGAGCAGTACTTC. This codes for CSVESGWGGSYEQYF.

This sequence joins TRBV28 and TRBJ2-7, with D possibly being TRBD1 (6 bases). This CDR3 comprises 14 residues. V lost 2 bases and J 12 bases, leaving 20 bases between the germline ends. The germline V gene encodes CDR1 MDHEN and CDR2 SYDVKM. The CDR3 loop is CASSLRTGTPFRYF. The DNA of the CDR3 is TGTGCCAGCAGTTTAAGAACCGGGACACCTTTTAGGTACTTC. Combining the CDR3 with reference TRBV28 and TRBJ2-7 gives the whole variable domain DVKVTQSSRYLVKRTGEKVFLECVQDMDHENMFWYRQDPGLGLRLIYFSYDVKMKEKGDIPEGYSVSREKKERFSLILESASTNQTSMYLCASSLRTGTPFRYFGPGTRLTVT.

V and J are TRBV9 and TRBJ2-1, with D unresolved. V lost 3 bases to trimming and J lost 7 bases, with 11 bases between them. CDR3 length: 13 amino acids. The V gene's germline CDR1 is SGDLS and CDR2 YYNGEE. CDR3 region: CASSEGDVNEQFF. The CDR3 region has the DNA TGTGCCAGCAGCGAAGGAGATGTGAATGAGCAGTTCTTC.

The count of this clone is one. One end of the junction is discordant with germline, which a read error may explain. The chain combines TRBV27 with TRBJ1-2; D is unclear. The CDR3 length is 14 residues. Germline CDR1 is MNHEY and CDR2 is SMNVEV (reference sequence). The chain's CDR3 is CASSLSSVGYGYTF. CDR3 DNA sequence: TGTGCCAGCAGTCTATCATCGGTAGGCTATGGCTACACCTTC.

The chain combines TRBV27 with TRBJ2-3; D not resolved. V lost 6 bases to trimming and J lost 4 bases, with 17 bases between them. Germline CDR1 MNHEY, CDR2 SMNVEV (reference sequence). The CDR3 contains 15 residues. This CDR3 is CASSPTPAGSDTQYF. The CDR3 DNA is TGTGCCAGCAGCCCGACCCCGGCTGGATCAGATACGCAGTATTTT.

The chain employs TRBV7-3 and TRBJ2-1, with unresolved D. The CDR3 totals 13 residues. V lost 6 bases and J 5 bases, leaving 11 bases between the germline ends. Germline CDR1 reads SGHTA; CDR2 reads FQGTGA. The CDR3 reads CASSSDQHNEQFF. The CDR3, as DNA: TGTGCCAGCAGTTCGGACCAGCACAATGAGCAGTTCTTC.

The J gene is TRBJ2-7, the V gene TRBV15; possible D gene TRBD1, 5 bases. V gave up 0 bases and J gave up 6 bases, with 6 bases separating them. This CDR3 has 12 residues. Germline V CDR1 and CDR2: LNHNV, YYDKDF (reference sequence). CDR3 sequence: CATSREGREQYF. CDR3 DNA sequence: TGTGCCACCAGCAGAGAGGGGCGCGAGCAGTACTTC.

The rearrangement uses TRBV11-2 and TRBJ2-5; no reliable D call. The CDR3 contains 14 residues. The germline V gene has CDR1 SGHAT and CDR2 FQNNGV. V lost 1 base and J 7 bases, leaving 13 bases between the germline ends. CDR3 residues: CASSLVDRLGTQYF. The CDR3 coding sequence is TGTGCCAGCAGCTTAGTTGATCGCCTGGGGACCCAGTACTTC.

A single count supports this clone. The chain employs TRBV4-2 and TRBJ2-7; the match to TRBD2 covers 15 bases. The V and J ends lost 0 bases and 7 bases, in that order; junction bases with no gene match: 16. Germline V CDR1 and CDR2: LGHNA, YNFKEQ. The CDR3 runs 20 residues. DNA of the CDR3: TGTGCCAGCAGCCAAGAGGTAGGACTAGCGGGAGGGTCCTCTTCGGGAGAGCAGTACTTC. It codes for CASSQEVGLAGGSSSGEQYF.

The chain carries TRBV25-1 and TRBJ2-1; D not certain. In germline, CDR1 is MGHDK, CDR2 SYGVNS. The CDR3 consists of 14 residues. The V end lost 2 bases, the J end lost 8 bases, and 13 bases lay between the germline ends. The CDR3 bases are TGTGCCAGCAGTGAACTGAACGATTTCGATGAGCAGTTCTTC. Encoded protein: CASSELNDFDEQFF.

The CDR3 sequence: CASSPDDRGNEAFF. CDR3 in DNA: TGTGCCAGCAGCCCGGACGACAGGGGGAATGAAGCTTTCTTT. The rearrangement joins TRBV13 to TRBJ1-1, with 9 bases identical to TRBD1. The length of the CDR3 is 14 residues. Trimming at V came to 5 bases and at J to 7 bases, leaving 8 bases not matched to a gene. Germline CDR1 PRHDT, CDR2 FYEKMQ (reference sequence).

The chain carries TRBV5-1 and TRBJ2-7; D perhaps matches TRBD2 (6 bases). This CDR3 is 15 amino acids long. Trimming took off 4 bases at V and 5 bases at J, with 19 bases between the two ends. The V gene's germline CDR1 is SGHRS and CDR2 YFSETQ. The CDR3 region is CASSQVEGLVDEQYF. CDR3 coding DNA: TGCGCCAGCAGCCAGGTGGAGGGGCTGGTCGACGAGCAGTACTTC.

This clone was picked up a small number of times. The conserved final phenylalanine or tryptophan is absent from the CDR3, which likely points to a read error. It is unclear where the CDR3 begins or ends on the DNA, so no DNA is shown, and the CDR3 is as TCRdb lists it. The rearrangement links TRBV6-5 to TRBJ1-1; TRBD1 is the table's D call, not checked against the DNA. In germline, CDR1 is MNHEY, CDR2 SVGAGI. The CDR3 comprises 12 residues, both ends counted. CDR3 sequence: CASSILAGTWRI.

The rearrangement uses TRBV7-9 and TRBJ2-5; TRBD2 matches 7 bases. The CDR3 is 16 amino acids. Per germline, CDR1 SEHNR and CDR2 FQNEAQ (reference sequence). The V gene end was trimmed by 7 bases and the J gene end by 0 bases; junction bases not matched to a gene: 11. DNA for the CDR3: TGTGCCAGCACCCCTGGGGCGGGAGCGTACCAAGAGACCCAGTACTTC. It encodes CASTPGAGAYQETQYF.

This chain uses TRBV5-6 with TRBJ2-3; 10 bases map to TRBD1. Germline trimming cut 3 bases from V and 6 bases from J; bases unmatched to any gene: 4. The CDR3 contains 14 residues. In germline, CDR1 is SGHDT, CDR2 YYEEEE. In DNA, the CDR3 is TGTGCCAGCAGCTCCGGGACAGGGGCGGATACGCAGTATTTT. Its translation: CASSSGTGADTQYF.

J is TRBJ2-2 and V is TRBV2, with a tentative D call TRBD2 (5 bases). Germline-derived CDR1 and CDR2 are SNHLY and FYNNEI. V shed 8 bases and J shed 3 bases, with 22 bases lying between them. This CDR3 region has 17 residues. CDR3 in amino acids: CASGSLVTNEHTGELFF. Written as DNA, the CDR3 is TGTGCCAGCGGGAGTCTCGTGACTAATGAACACACCGGGGAGCTGTTTTTT.

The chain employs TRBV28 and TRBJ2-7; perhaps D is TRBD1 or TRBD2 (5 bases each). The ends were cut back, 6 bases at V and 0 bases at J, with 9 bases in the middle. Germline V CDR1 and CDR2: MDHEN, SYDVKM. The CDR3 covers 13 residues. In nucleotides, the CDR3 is TGTGCCAGCAGCGGGACCTCCTCCTACGAGCAGTACTTC. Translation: CASSGTSSYEQYF.

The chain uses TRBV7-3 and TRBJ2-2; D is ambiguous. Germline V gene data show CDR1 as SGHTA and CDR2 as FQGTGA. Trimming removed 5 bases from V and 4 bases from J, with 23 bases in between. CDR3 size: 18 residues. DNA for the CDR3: TGTGCCAGCAGCCCCTATCACTTGGACCCAACTCTCACCGGGGAGCTGTTTTTT. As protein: CASSPYHLDPTLTGELFF.

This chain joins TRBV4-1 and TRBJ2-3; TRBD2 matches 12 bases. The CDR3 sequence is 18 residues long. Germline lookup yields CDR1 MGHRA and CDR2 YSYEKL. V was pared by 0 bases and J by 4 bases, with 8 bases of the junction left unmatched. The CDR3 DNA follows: TGCGCCAGCAGCCAAGATCAGGCTAGCGGGAGGGAGGCAGATACGCAGTATTTT. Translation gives CASSQDQASGREADTQYF.

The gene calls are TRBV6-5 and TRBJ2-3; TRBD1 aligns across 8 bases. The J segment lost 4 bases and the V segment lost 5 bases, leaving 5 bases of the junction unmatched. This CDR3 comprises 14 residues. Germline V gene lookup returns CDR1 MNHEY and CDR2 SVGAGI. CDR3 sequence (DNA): TGTGCCAGCAGTGTGGGACAGGCTTCAGATACGCAGTATTTT. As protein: CASSVGQASDTQYF.

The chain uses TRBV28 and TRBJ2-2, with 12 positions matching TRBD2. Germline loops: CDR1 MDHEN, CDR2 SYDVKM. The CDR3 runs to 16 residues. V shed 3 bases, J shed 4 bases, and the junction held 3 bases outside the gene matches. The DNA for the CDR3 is TGTGCCAGCAGTTTGGCGGGACTAGCGGGCACCGGGGAGCTGTTTTTT. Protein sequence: CASSLAGLAGTGELFF.

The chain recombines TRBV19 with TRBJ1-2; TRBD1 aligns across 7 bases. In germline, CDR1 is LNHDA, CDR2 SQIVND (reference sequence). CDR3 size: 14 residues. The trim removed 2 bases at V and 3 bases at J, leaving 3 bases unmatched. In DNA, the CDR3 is TGTGCCAGTAGTATAAACGACAGGGACTATGGCTACACCTTC. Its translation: CASSINDRDYGYTF.

CDR3: CASSPWTGPPPNYGYTF. CDR3 nucleotides: TGTGCCAGCAGCCCTTGGACAGGGCCCCCTCCTAACTATGGCTACACCTTC. The chain employs TRBV9 and TRBJ1-2; TRBD1 matches 8 bases. The CDR3 sequence is 17 residues long. Germline V gene lookup returns CDR1 SGDLS and CDR2 YYNGEE. Trimming cost V 4 bases and J 0 bases; bases outside gene matches: 11.

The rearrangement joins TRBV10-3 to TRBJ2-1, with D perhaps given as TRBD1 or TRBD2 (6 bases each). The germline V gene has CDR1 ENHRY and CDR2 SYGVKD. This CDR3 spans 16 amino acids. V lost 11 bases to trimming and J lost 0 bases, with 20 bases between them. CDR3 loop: CAADDRGGGSYNEQFF. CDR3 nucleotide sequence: TGTGCCGCCGACGACAGAGGGGGAGGCTCCTACAATGAGCAGTTCTTC.

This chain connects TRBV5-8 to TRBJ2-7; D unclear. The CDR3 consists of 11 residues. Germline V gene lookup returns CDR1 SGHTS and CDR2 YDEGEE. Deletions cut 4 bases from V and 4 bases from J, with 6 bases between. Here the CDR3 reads CASSPSYEQYF. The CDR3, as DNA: TGTGCCAGCAGCCCCAGTTACGAGCAGTACTTC. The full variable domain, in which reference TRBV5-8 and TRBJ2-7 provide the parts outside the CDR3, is EAGVTQSPTHLIKTRGQQATLRCSPISGHTSVYWYQQALGLGLQFLLWYDEGEERNRGNFPPRFSGRQFPNYSSELNVNALELEDSALYLCASSPSYEQYFGPGTRLTVT.

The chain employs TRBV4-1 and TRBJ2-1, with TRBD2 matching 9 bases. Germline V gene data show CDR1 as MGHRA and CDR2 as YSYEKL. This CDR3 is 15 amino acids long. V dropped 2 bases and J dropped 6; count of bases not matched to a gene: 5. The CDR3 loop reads CASSQRAGGGNEQFF. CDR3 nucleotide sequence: TGCGCCAGCAGCCAACGCGCGGGAGGGGGCAATGAGCAGTTCTTC.

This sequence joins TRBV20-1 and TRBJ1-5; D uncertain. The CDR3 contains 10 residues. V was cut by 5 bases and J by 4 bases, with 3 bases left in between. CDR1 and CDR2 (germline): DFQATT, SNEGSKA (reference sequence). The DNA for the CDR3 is TGCAGTGCTTCGAATCAGCCCCAGCATTTT. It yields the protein CSASNQPQHF.

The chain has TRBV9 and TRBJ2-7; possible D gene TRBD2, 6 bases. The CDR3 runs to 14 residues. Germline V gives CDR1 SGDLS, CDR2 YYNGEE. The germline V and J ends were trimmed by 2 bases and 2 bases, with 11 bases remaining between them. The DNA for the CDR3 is TGTGCCAGCAGCGTTACGGGAGATCCCTACGAGCAGTACTTC. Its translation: CASSVTGDPYEQYF.

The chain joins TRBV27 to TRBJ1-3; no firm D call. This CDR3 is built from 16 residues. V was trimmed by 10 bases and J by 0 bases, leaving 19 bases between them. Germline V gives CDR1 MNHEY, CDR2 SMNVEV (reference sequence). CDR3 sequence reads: CAIQENRSYSGNTIYF. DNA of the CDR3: TGTGCCATCCAGGAGAACCGGAGTTACTCTGGAAACACCATATATTTT.